This TCR beta chain comes out of a study of T-cell reconstitution after alpha-beta-depleted transplantation in children. Study results and limitations: There were reportedly several hundred expanded graft clones from which alpha-beta T cells came about two months after transplant. In some patients, recipient T cells and intrathymic progenitors surviving conditioning explained high day-60 diversity. The authors attributed T-cell counts and diversity one year after transplant mostly to newly produced T cells.

The CDR3 contains 13 residues. Germline CDR1 is SNHLY and CDR2 is FYNNEI. Trimming took 4 bases from V and 1 from J, leaving 5 bases between them. Comments on this clonotype: Its cognate antigen is unknown.

As it was prepared, the TCRbeta library received unique molecular identifiers. Via MiXCR, TCRdb re-called the PCR reads, giving one row per CDR3 protein. The sample includes 200,000 to 250,000 distinct CDR3 sequences, 9.5% to 13% of them seen just once. This clonotype was obtained from a child younger than two with acute myeloid leukemia, due to receive a stem cell transplant. The starting material was PBMCs, obtained before TCRalphabeta/CD19-depleted stem cell transplant. The chain joins TRBV2 to TRBJ1-5; D not resolved. CDR3 nucleotide sequence: TGTGCCAGCAGTGTGCCAAGCAATCAGCCCCAGCATTTT. Translation gives CASSVPSNQPQHF.